This T cell receptor beta chain was sequenced in a study of blood T cell repertoires in COVID-19. Study-wide context: PBMCs, B-cell-depleted T cells, or T cells were the source of the cDNA or gDNA that made up the material.

Authors' analysis steps: Nucleated cell number was recorded as an estimate derived from reference gene primer amplification. The method was immunoSEQ multiplex PCR; TCRdb's version includes in-frame clones alone and lacks a portion of them. V, J and clone size are those of that table, while D and trimming were read from the DNA. In the table there are over 110,000 clones, under 90% of which are singletons. CDR3 length equals 16 residues. V was trimmed by 5 bases and J by 4 bases, leaving 18 bases between them. Germline-derived CDR1 and CDR2 are SNHLY and FYNNEI. This chain joins TRBV2 and TRBJ2-1; tentative D call: TRBD1 (6 bases). This clonotype was obtained from a man aged 65 to 85 who had recovered from COVID-19. Sequencing was done on a sample of peripheral blood. The CDR3 protein is CASSQPKATGYNEQFF. CDR3 in DNA: TGTGCCAGCAGTCAACCAAAAGCTACAGGGTACAATGAGCAGTTCTTC.